This T cell receptor beta chain emerged from a study of immune heterogeneity within non-small cell lung tumors. CDR3 of TCR beta was amplified by multiplex PCR that used 32 V and 13 J primers. TCRdb called the multiplex PCR reads again in MiXCR, with one record for every CDR3 protein. The table has under 35,000 distinct CDR3 sequences, around 28% seen once; the top ten hold 3.5% to 4.5%. With around 0.6 ug used per sample, the template was genomic DNA from bulk tumor. Surgeons took several biopsies per primary tumor, spaced far apart, during surgery. Curative surgery was performed on patients who had untreated, newly diagnosed non-small cell lung cancer. Curative-intent surgery was being performed on the donors, who were patients newly diagnosed with non-small cell lung cancer. Ten or more counts support this clonotype. The V gene's germline CDR1 is LNHDA and CDR2 SQIVND (reference sequence). The CDR3 is 16 amino acids. Deletions cut 3 bases from V and 7 bases from J, with 19 bases between.

Sequencing input: lung tumor tissue. This TCR came from a man in his forties or fifties with non-small cell lung cancer. V and J are TRBV19 and TRBJ1-5; a possible D gene is TRBD1 (5 bases). The CDR3 reads CASSIGGGTMRQPQHF. For the CDR3, the DNA is TGTGCCAGTAGTATCGGTGGGGGTACAATGCGACAGCCCCAGCATTTT.